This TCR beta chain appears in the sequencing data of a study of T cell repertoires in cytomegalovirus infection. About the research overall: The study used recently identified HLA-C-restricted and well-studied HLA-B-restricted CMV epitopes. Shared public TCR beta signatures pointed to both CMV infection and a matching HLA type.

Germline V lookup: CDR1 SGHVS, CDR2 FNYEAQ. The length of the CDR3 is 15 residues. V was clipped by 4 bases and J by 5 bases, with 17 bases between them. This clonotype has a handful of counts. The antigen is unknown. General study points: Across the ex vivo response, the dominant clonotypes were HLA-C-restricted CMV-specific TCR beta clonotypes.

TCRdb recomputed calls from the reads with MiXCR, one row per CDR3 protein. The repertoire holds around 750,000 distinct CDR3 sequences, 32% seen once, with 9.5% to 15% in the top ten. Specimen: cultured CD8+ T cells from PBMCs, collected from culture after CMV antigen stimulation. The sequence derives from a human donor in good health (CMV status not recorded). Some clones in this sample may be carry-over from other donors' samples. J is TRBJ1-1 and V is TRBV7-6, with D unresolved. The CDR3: CASSSRDRGETEAFF. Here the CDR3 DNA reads TGTGCCAGCAGCTCACGGGATCGCGGAGAGACTGAAGCTTTCTTT.